This T cell receptor beta chain originates from a study of T cell changes during pregnancy in multiple sclerosis. Sequenced by immunoSEQ multiplex PCR; TCRdb stores in-frame clones only, minus some. Of about 67,000 clones in the sample, about 90% were seen once. This CDR3 comprises 13 residues. Germline V gene data show CDR1 as GTSNPN and CDR2 as SVGIG (reference sequence). The V end lost 6 bases, the J end lost 2 bases, and 11 bases lay between the germline ends. The source was peripheral blood, collected in the first trimester of pregnancy. V usage is TRBV30 and J usage is TRBJ2-1, with D possibly being TRBD2 (6 bases). This clonotype was obtained from a female donor with multiple sclerosis, enrolled in a pregnancy study. The CDR3 DNA sequence: TGTGCCTGTAGTAGCGGCGCCTACAATGAGCAGTTCTTC. Its protein is CACSSGAYNEQFF.